This TCR beta chain was retrieved from a study of OX40 agonist ivuxolimab in advanced cancers. Study-wide context: Every 2 weeks, patients got intravenous ivuxolimab at one of six dose levels (0.01-10 mg/kg). The study, taken as a whole, reports: Some nonresponders likewise displayed low normalized T-cell clonal expansion. Relatively little clonal expansion, among the lowest observed, appeared in partial responders at 0.1-3.0 mg/kg. With doses of 0.1 to 3.0 mg/kg, CD4+ and CD8+ blood T cells had undergone clonal expansion by week 6.

About this clone itself: As yet, its antigen is unknown.

CDR3 length: 14 amino acids. Germline V gives CDR1 KGHSH, CDR2 LQKENI. Trimming left V 4 bases short and J 0 bases short, with 7 bases between. Measured with immunoSEQ multiplex PCR; TCRdb has only the in-frame clones, and not every one. This sample has 30,000 to 45,000 clones; about 87% occur once, and the top ten carry approximately 31%. Sequencing was performed on CD4+ or CD8+ T cells sorted from blood, taken in a trial of the OX40 agonist ivuxolimab. The rearrangement uses TRBV18 and TRBJ1-3; unclear D gene. The TCR was taken from an adult with an advanced solid tumor such as melanoma, head and neck, liver or kidney cancer. The chain's CDR3 is CASSRDRSGNTIYF. The CDR3 DNA reads as TGTGCCAGCTCACGCGACCGCTCTGGAAACACCATATATTTT. Full variable domain (missing parts from reference TRBV18 and TRBJ1-3): NAGVMQNPRHLVRRRGQEARLRCSPMKGHSHVYWYRQLPEEGLKFMVYLQKENIIDESGMPKERFSAEFPKEGPSILRIQQVVRGDSAAYFCASSRDRSGNTIYFGEGSWLTVV.